This T cell receptor (beta chain) was sequenced during a study of cytomegalovirus exposure and HLA in healthy donors. Regarding the study as a whole: The number of N-insertions in an Asian-associated ancestry cluster was reportedly below the roughly 700-donor mean in a later analysis.

Germline CDR1 and CDR2: SGHRS and YFSETQ. The length of the CDR3 is 14 residues. Unmatched junction bases numbered 5, after V lost 4 bases and J lost 4 bases. The study ran its PCR with 60 Vbeta and 13 Jbeta primers. Libraries were prepared by immunoSEQ multiplex PCR; TCRdb keeps only in-frame clonotypes and omits some of them. The sample includes over 100,000 clones, 79% of them seen just once. In regard to this clone: Its antigen is currently unknown.

The chain employs TRBV5-1 and TRBJ1-1; TRBD1 agrees at 9 bases. The receptor was isolated from a male donor in good health and CMV-seronegative. Sequenced material: PBMCs. CDR3: CASSPQGAGTEAFF. The CDR3 nucleotides read TGCGCCAGCAGCCCACAGGGGGCGGGCACTGAAGCTTTCTTT.